This TCR beta chain appears in the sequencing data of a study of cytomegalovirus exposure and HLA in healthy donors. Study background: As an earlier analysis found, around 190 million T cells yielded about 120 million unique TCR beta sequences.

A note on this clone: What it recognizes is unknown.

Study-wide points: Reports state that TCR beta sequences accurately predicted most subjects' HLA-A and HLA-B alleles. Under in vitro conditions, three CMV-associated chains were confirmed as specific for CMV antigens.

As for the donors, each was a healthy bone marrow donor. The V and J ends lost 4 bases and 3 bases, in that order; junction bases with no gene match: 4. Germline values: CDR1 SGHNT, CDR2 YENEEA. This CDR3 spans 14 amino acids. In the PCR, 60 Vbeta and 13 Jbeta primers were used. Using immunoSEQ multiplex PCR, the repertoire was profiled, and TCRdb retains in-frame clones only, with some absent. The profile shows 220,000 or so clones, about 77% of them singletons. This chain joins TRBV11-3 and TRBJ2-7; TRBD2 aligns across 9 bases. The material sequenced was PBMCs. This sequence originates from a woman in her twenties or thirties in good health and CMV-seronegative. The CDR3 nucleotides are TGTGCCAGCAGCTGGCGGGGGGGCGTCTACGAGCAGTACTTC. Protein sequence: CASSWRGGVYEQYF.